This TCR beta chain stems from a study of early T cells in non-severe SARS-CoV-2 infection (dated by TCRdb to the early 2020s). Concerning the study at large: TCR sequencing used bulk RNA from unsorted whole blood, so alpha and beta chains could not be paired.

Study-wide findings and limitations: VDJdb matching was skewed toward anti-spike CD8 responses, so virus-specific expansions were likely underestimated and private and CD4 specificities were missed.

Reading the germline V gene (reference sequence) gives CDR1 SEHNR and CDR2 FQNEAQ. From its cysteine to its phenylalanine, the CDR3 spans 12 amino acids. CDR3 DNA only is kept here, 36 bases in frame from base 1. Receptor libraries were prepared by 5' RACE. These reads were obtained on a NextSeq 500. The TCR library protocol attached unique molecular identifiers to individual cDNA molecules to correct for sequencing error and PCR bias. TCR alpha and beta chains were both sequenced, and the abundances of alpha and beta sequences in each sample were closely correlated with each other. The authors' analysis ran thus. Decombinator V4 was used to perform V gene, J gene and CDR3 annotation of TCR sequences. TCRs were defined as expanded if a significant change between any two time points was detected under a Poisson model with p below 0.0001. Abundances of TCRs were expressed as counts per million after normalisation to the total number of TCRs sequenced in each sample. MAIT TCRs were defined by TRAV1-2 paired with TRAJ12, TRAJ20 or TRAJ33, and iNKT TCRs by TRAV10 paired with TRAJ18. A search of VDJdb, accessed on 1 November 2021, was run for TCRs annotated to CMV, EBV and SARS-CoV-2, with TCRs annotated for multiple antigens excluded. TCRdb reprocessing: public reads trimmed at Q25 with fastp, clones called with MiXCR, in-frame beta chains kept. When rows share a CDR3 protein, they turn into one entry using the most common DNA and genes. The V and J calls follow TCRdb's processing rather than the paper's. This sample has just under 85,000 distinct CDR3 sequences in its table, and 8.5% to 12% of those were observed once. Just over 8% of the sample lies in the top ten.

Set within a cohort of healthcare workers in London, UK, this nested case-control study involved weekly PCR testing of nasopharyngeal swabs along with blood sampling. Healthcare workers were enrolled in the week of the UK lockdown, from 23 to 31 March 2020, and were followed every week for up to roughly 15 weeks. As to this clonotype: The antigen it recognizes is unknown. Germline is not matched at one junction end, which may reflect a read error.

The rearranged segments are TRBV7-9 and TRBJ1-1; the D gene is unclear. Material: whole blood, obtained at baseline. The clonotype originates from an adult who was a healthcare worker with PCR-confirmed SARS-CoV-2 infection or an uninfected control (not recorded which). The nucleotides are TGTGCCAGCAGCCCCGTAAGCACTGAAGCCTTCTTT. It encodes CASSPVSTEAFF.